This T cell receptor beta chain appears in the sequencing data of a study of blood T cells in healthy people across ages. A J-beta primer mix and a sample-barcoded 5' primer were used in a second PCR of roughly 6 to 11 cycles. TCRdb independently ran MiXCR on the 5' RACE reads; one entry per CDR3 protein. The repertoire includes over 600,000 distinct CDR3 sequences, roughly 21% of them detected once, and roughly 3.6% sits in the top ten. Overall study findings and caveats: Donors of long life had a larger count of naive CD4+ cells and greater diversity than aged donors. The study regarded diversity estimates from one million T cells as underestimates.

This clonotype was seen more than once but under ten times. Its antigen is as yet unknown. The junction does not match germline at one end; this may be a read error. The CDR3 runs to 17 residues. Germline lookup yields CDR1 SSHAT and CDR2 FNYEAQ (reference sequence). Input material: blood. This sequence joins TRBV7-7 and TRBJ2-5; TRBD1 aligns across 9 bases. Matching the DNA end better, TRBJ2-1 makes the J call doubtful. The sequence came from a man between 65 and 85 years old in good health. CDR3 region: CASSLRQGGYSYNEQFF. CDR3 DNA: TGTGCTAGCAGCTTAAGACAGGGGGGGTACTCCTACAATGAGCAGTTCTTC.